This T cell receptor (beta chain) was found in a study of blood T cell repertoires in COVID-19. Study overall: COVID-19 samples, acute and convalescent, were from the United States, Italy and Spain. PBMCs, B-cell-depleted T cells, or T cells were the source of the cDNA or gDNA that made up the material.

Germline V lookup: CDR1 MNHEY, CDR2 SVGAGI. The V end lost 6 bases, the J end lost 4 bases, and 15 bases lay between the germline ends. This CDR3 region has 14 residues. Using immunoSEQ multiplex PCR, the repertoire was profiled, and TCRdb retains in-frame clones only, with some absent. The sample shows over 150,000 clones, nearly 80% of them seen only once. This chain connects TRBV6-5 to TRBJ2-5; D is perhaps TRBD1 (6 bases). Sequenced: peripheral blood. The TCR originated in a man older than 75 with acute or convalescent COVID-19. In DNA, the CDR3 is TGTGCCAGCAGCTCCAGGGGTTTAGGAGAGACCCAGTACTTC. This translates into CASSSRGLGETQYF.